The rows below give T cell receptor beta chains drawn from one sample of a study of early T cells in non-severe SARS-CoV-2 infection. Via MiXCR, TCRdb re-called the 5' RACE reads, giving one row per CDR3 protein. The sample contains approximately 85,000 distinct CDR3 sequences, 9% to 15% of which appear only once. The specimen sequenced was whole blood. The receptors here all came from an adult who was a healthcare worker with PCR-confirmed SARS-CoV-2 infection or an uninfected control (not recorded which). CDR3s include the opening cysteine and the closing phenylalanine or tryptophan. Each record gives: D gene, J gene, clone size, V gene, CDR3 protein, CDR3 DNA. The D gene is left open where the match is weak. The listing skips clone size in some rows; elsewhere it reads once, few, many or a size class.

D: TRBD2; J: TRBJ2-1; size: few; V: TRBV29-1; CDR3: CSVVIAGEGNEQFF; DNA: TGCAGCGTTGTGATAGCGGGAGAGGGCAATGAGCAGTTCTTC
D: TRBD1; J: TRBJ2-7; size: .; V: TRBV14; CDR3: CASSHPGTGVYEQYF; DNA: TGTGCCAGCAGCCATCCCGGGACAGGGGTCTACGAGCAGTACTTC
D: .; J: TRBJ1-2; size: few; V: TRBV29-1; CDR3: CSVVHRANYGYTF; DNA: TGCAGCGTTGTACACCGGGCTAACTATGGCTACACCTTC
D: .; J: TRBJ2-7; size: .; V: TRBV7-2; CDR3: CASSLAPRYEQYF; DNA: TGTGCCAGCAGCTTAGCGCCGAGGTACGAGCAGTACTTC
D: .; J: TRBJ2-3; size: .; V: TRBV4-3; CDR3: CASSQGEGADTQYF; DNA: TGCGCCAGCAGCCAAGGGGAAGGGGCAGATACGCAGTATTTT
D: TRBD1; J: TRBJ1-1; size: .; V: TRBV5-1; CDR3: CASSIGGGLNTEAFF; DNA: TGCGCCAGCAGCATTGGAGGGGGCTTGAACACTGAAGCTTTCTTT
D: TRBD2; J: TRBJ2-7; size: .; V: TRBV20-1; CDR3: CSAGGTTAYEQYF; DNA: TGCAGTGCTGGCGGGACTACCGCCTACGAGCAGTACTTC
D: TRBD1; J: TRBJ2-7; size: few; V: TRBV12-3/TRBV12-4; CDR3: CASSRPGQGSGSEQYF; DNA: TGTGCCAGCAGTCGGCCGGGACAGGGGTCAGGTAGCGAGCAGTACTTC
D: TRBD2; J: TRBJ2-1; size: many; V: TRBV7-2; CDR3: CASSRGRANYNEQFF; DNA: TGTGCCAGCAGCCGCGGGAGGGCCAATTACAATGAGCAGTTCTTC
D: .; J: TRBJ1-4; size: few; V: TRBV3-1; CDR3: CASSQSIVSTNEKLFF; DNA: TGTGCCAGCAGCCAAAGCATTGTGTCCACTAATGAAAAACTGTTTTTT
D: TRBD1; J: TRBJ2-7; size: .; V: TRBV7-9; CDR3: CASSFGQGALSYEQYF; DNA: TGTGCCAGCAGCTTCGGACAGGGCGCCCTTTCCTACGAGCAGTACTTC
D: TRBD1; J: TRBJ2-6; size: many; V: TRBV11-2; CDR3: CASSLDGDRGRGANVLTF; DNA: TGTGCCAGCAGCTTAGACGGGGACAGGGGGCGTGGGGCCAACGTCCTGACTTTC
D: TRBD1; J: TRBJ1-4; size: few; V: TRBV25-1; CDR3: CASNRNRGQGGSEKLFF; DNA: TGTGCCAGCAACCGAAACCGCGGACAGGGAGGCTCCGAAAAACTGTTTTTT
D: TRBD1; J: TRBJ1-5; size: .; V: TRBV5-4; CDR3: CASTLAGPGTVFNQPQHF; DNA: TGTGCCAGCACGCTCGCGGGTCCCGGGACAGTGTTCAATCAGCCCCAGCATTTT
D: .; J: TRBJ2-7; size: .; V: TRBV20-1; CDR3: CSARETSTYEQYF; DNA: TGCAGTGCTAGAGAGACTAGTACCTACGAGCAGTACTTC
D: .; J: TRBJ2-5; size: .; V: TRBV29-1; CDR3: CSVGSETQYF; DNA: TGCAGCGTTGGTAGCGAGACCCAGTACTTC
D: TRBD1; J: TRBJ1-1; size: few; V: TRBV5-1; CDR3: CASSLLQGAGEAFF; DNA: TGCGCCAGCAGCTTGCTACAGGGGGCAGGTGAAGCTTTCTTT
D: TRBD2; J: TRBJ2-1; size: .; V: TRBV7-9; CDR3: CARGGPGEQFF; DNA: TGTGCCAGGGGAGGGCCGGGTGAGCAGTTCTTC
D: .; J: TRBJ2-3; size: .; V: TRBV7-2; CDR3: CASSYSPGPGNTQYF; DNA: TGTGCCAGCAGCTACAGTCCGGGACCTGGGAATACGCAGTATTTT
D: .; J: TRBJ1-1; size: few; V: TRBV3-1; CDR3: CASSRYQDTEAFF; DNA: TGTGCCAGCAGCCGTTATCAGGACACTGAAGCTTTCTTT
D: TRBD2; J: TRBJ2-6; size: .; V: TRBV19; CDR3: CASRSGVAGANVLTF; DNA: TGTGCCAGTAGAAGCGGGGTGGCCGGGGCCAACGTCCTGACTTTC
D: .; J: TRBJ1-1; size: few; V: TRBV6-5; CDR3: CASSYSSNTEAFF; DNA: TGTGCCAGCAGTTACTCGTCCAACACTGAAGCTTTCTTT
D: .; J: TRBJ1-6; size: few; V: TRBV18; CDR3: CASSPGQHYNSPLHF; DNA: TGTGCCAGCTCACCTGGACAGCATTATAATTCACCCCTCCACTTT
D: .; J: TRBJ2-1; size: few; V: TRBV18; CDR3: CASSQGGRSEIYNEQFF; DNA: TGTGCCAGCTCACAGGGGGGACGGAGCGAAATATACAATGAGCAGTTCTTC
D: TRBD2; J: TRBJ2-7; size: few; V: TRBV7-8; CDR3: CASSSRTSYEQYF; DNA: TGTGCCAGCAGCTCCCGGACTAGCTACGAGCAGTACTTC
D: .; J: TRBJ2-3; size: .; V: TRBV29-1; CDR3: CSVEVGLGGTDTQYF; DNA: TGCAGCGTTGAAGTTGGGCTAGGTGGCACAGATACGCAGTATTTT
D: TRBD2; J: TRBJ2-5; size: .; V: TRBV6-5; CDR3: CASHPASGVLGTQYF; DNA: TGTGCCAGTCATCCGGCTAGCGGGGTTCTGGGGACCCAGTACTTC
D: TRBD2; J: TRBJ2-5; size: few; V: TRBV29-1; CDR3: CSVDELAGFQETQYF; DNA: TGCAGCGTTGATGAACTAGCGGGCTTCCAAGAGACCCAGTACTTC
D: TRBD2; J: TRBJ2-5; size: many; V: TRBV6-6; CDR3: CASSSRAGVETQYF; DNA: TGTGCCAGCAGTTCACGAGCGGGAGTTGAGACCCAGTACTTC
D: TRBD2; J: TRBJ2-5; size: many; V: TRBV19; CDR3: CASSPRLAGSETQYF; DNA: TGTGCCAGTAGTCCCCGACTAGCGGGATCAGAGACCCAGTACTTC
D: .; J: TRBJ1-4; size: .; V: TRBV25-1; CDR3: CASSGSFGYRKLFF; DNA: TGTGCCAGCAGTGGCAGTTTCGGGTACCGAAAACTGTTTTTT
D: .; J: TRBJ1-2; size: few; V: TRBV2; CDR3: CASSDHLNYGYTF; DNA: TGTGCCAGCAGTGACCACCTTAACTATGGCTACACCTTC
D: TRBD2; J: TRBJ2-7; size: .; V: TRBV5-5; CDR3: CASSFSLAGSLSYEQYF; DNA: TGTGCCAGCAGCTTCTCACTAGCGGGATCCCTCTCCTACGAGCAGTACTTC
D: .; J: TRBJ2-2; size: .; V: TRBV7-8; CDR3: CASSNVPLGDGELFF; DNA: TGTGCCAGCAGCAACGTGCCTCTAGGGGACGGGGAGCTGTTTTTT
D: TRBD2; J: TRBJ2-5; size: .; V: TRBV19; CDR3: CASSPGTSLLETQYF; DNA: TGTGCCAGTAGTCCAGGGACTAGCCTACTAGAGACCCAGTACTTC
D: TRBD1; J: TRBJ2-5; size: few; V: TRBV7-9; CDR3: CASSWGTGPQETQYF; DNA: TGTGCCAGCAGCTGGGGGACAGGGCCTCAAGAGACCCAGTACTTC
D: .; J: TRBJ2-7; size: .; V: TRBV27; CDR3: CASSLSLGRTYEQYF; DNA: TGTGCCAGCAGTTTATCATTGGGGAGGACCTACGAGCAGTACTTC
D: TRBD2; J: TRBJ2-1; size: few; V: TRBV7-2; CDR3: CASSLQSGSSYNEQFF; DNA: TGTGCCAGCAGCCTACAGAGCGGGAGCTCCTACAATGAGCAGTTCTTC
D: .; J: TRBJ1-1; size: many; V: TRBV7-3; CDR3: CASSFKRETEAFF; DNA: TGTGCCAGCAGCTTCAAACGCGAGACTGAAGCTTTCTTT
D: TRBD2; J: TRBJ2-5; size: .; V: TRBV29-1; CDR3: CSGTSGVETQYF; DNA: TGCAGCGGGACTAGCGGGGTGGAGACCCAGTACTTC
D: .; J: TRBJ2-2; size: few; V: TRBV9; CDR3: CASSVGDENTGELFF; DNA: TGTGCCAGCAGCGTAGGGGACGAGAACACCGGGGAGCTGTTTTTT
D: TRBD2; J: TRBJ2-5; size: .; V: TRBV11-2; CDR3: CASSFRGLAGQETQYF; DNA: TGTGCCAGCAGCTTCCGCGGACTAGCGGGCCAAGAGACCCAGTACTTC
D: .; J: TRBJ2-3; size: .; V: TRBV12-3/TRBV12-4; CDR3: CASSFQRAKSTDTQYF; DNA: TGTGCCAGCAGTTTCCAGCGGGCGAAGAGCACAGATACGCAGTATTTT
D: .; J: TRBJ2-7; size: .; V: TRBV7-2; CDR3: CASSLVAERIRPYF; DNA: TGTGCCAGCAGCTTAGTTGCGGAGCGGATCAGGCCGTACTTC
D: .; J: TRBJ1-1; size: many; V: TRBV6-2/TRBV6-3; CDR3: CASSYGLTEAFF; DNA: TGTGCCAGCAGTTACGGGCTCACTGAAGCTTTCTTT
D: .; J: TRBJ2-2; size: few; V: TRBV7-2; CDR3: CASSLGTLGELFF; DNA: TGTGCCAGCAGCTTAGGGACTCTCGGGGAGCTGTTTTTT
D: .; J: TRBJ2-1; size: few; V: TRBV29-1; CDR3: CSVGRQGFNGQFF; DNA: TGCAGCGTCGGGCGGCAGGGGTTCAATGGGCAGTTCTTC
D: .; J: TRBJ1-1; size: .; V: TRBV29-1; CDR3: CSVGREGGMNTEAFF; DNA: TGCAGCGTAGGCAGGGAGGGGGGTATGAACACTGAAGCTTTCTTT
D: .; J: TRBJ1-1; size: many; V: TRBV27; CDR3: CASSLAGLAEEAFF; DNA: TGTGCCAGCAGTTTAGCAGGCCTGGCTGAAGAAGCTTTCTTT
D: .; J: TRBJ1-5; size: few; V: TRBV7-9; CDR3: CASSVDSTNQPQHF; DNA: TGTGCCAGCAGCGTGGACAGTACCAATCAGCCCCAGCATTTT
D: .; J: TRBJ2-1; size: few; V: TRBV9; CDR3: CASSVGDILGYNEQFF; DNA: TGTGCCAGCAGCGTAGGGGACATCCTAGGTTACAATGAGCAGTTCTTC
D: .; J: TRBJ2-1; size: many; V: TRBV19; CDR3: CASSRSYNEQFF; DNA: TGTGCCAGTAGTAGAAGCTACAATGAGCAGTTCTTC
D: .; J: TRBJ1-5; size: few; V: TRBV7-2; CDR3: CASSLASVGVGQPQHF; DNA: TGTGCCAGCAGCTTAGCATCGGTAGGGGTTGGTCAGCCCCAGCATTTT